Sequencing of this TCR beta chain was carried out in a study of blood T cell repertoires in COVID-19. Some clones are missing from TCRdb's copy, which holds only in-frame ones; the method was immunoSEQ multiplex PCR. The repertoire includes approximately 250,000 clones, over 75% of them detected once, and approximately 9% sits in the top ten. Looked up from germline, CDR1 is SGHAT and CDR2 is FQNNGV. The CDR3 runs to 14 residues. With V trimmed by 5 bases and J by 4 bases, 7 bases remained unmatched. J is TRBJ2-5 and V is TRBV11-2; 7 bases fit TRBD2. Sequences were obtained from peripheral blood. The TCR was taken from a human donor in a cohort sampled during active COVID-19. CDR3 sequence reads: CASSRRAGVETQYF. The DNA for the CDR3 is TGTGCCAGCAGCCGCCGGGCGGGGGTAGAGACCCAGTACTTC.